These 2 T cell receptor beta chains came from one sample sequenced in a study of tumor-infiltrating lymphocytes in localized non-small cell lung cancer. Using immunoSEQ multiplex PCR, the repertoire was profiled, and TCRdb retains in-frame clones only, with some absent. The data show roughly 13,000 clones, 74% seen once. The specimen sequenced was uninvolved lung tissue not adjacent to the tumor. Receptors were obtained from a human donor with non-small cell lung cancer.

The DNA for the CDR3 is TGTGCCAGCAGCTTAGTTCGGCAGGACACCGGGGAGCTGTTTTTT. Translating gives CASSLVRQDTGELFF. V gene TRBV7-2 combines with J gene TRBJ2-2; D gene unclear. The CDR3 length is 15 residues. CDR1 and CDR2 (germline): SGHTA, FQGNSA. The V and J ends lost 1 base and 3 bases respectively, with 9 bases between them.

The chain links TRBV19 to TRBJ2-7; D possibly uses TRBD1 or TRBD2 (5 bases each). Germline CDR1 LNHDA, CDR2 SQIVND (reference sequence). V lost 3 bases, J lost 2 bases, and 11 bases lay in between. The CDR3 consists of 14 residues. Written as DNA, the CDR3 is TGTGCCAGTAGTATCCGGGACGCCGCCTACGAGCAGTACTTC. It encodes CASSIRDAAYEQYF.